This TCR beta chain originates from a study of CD8 T cells in Susac syndrome. Study outcomes and limitations: CD8+ clones in Susac expanded most in TEMRA cells and active patients.

RNA in amounts of about 0.5 to 1 ug was reverse transcribed with random hexamers. An immunoSEQ multiplex PCR amplified TCR beta CDR3 over 54 Vbeta and 13 Jbeta. Each CDR3 protein is one row after TCRdb ran MiXCR on the immunoSEQ multiplex PCR reads. Seen here are around 200,000 distinct CDR3 sequences, 85% to 95% observed once, and the top ten hold roughly 0.15%. For this clonotype: The antigen remains unidentified.

Trimming removed 3 bases from V and 4 bases from J; junction bases left unmatched: 5. Germline CDR1 is SGHRS and CDR2 is YFSETQ. This CDR3 comprises 14 residues. The Susac syndrome patients fit the recently defined diagnostic criteria for definite or probable disease. The rearrangement links TRBV5-1 to TRBJ2-5; 8 nucleotides match TRBD2. The clonotype was recovered from a human donor with Susac syndrome. Sequencing used CD8+ T cells from PBMCs. CDR3 sequence (DNA): TGCGCCAGCAGCTCGGGGACTAGTGGAGAGACCCAGTACTTC. It specifies CASSSGTSGETQYF.